This T cell receptor (beta chain) stems from a study of CD8+ T cells in alopecia areata (dated by TCRdb to between 2017 and 2018). General notes on the study: The treated patients took part in an open-label pilot trial in which moderate-to-severe alopecia areata was treated with oral tofacitinib at 5 to 10 mg twice daily. On the human side, TCRbeta sequencing was run on scalp tissue and on sorted CD4+ and CD8+ peripheral blood T cells from healthy controls and from alopecia areata patients with either patchy or totalis/universalis disease. To study T cell clonal expansion in alopecia areata, the researchers applied high-throughput TCRbeta sequencing to both the C3H/HeJ mouse model and human patients. Tofacitinib was administered for 6 to 18 months, and 6 months of follow-up off drug were then conducted to assess delayed response and recurrence. Biopsies were taken from tofacitinib-treated patients at baseline and at 4 and 24 weeks of treatment, and a later scalp biopsy was taken in several of the tofacitinib-treated patients. TCRbeta CDR3 regions were amplified by immunoSEQ multiplex PCR with 35 Vbeta forward and 13 Jbeta reverse primers. Scalp clonality was compared among normal scalp (n=4), patchy alopecia areata scalp (n=8), and alopecia totalis/universalis scalp (n=8). RNA was extracted with the PAXgene miRNA kit for fixed scalp, the miRNeasy kit for PBMCs, and the RNeasy kit for mouse skin.

Interpreted using the paper, the time point label stands for: baseline before oral tofacitinib. From alopecia areata patients, peripheral blood was collected along with lesional scalp punch biopsies. PBMCs were isolated by density centrifugation and stained for CD3, CD4 and CD8, after which CD4+ and CD8+ T cells were sorted on a FACSAria. What the work shows at the level of the full study, not this receptor alone: Resident alphabeta T cells in normal human skin are also sequenced, complicating scalp TCR repertoire analysis, unlike mouse skin dominated by gammadelta T cells. TCR sequences shared between patients were less clear than in mice, possibly partly because of HLA diversity in the patient population. Compared with normal scalp, lesional scalp had higher clonality and more expanded CD8+ clones, particularly in alopecia totalis/universalis, a pattern that suggests antigenic drive.

Library preparation employed the immunoSEQ multiplex PCR assay. RNA was extracted from all samples and reverse transcribed into cDNA, which served as template for TCR sequencing. First-strand cDNA was synthesized with SuperScript III using a 2:1 mix of oligo-dT and random hexamers. A synthetic immune receptor repertoire was used to gauge amplification bias, and whatever bias remained was removed computationally. The study's processing was this. After raw reads were preprocessed to remove errors, the CDR3 was defined following IMGT conventions as running from the conserved cysteine to phenylalanine. To get clonality, Shannon entropy was normalized by log2 of the number of productive unique TCRs and the result was subtracted from 1. Whether scalp clones were CD4 or CD8 was inferred by matching scalp TCRbeta sequences against CD4 and CD8 repertoires sorted from blood. TCRdb mirrors the immuneACCESS table, restricted to in-frame sequences. Some clones are absent from its copies; in checked studies, under half trace to an unresolved V gene, and the reason for the others is unknown. V, J and clone size derive from that table, while D and trimming were established from the DNA sequence. The sample contains under 70,000 clones, 96% of them found a single time. Of the sample, about 26% falls within the top ten clones.

The CDR3 runs 16 residues from the cysteine to the phenylalanine. CDR3 DNA is the only sequence kept; it has 48 bases, read in frame from the first base. Sequences SGHAT (CDR1) and FQNNGV (CDR2) are obtained from the germline V gene. From V the trimming removes 2 bases and from J it removes 3 bases, while the gene matches leave 4 bases of the junction unaccounted for. Concerning this clone: The specificity of this receptor is unknown. Per-nucleotide qualities are absent, and no much larger clonotype sits a single base away.

The clonotype originates from a human donor with alopecia areata. The sequence is built from TRBV11-2 and TRBJ2-2; 9 junctional bases match TRBD2. The starting material was CD8+ T cells sorted from blood, obtained at week 0. The bases read TGTGCCAGCAGCTTAATGAGACTAGCGGACACCGGGGAGCTGTTTTTT. It translates as CASSLMRLADTGELFF.